What follows are 4 T cell receptor beta chains derived from one specimen sequenced in a study of vaccination and CD4 T cells after COVID-19. Treatment in this sample: roughly ten-day PBMC culture with coronavirus spike peptide pools or control peptides (ViraFEST assay). Cultured CD4+ T-cell DNA underwent Oncomine TCR Beta short-read sequencing. TCRdb recomputed calls from the PCR reads with MiXCR, one row per CDR3 protein. The sample comprises 15,000 to 20,000 distinct CDR3 sequences, around half of which are singletons, and around 4.5% rests with the top ten. No antigen has been identified for these receptors. Sample: CD4+ T cells from blood, cultured in vitro, taken before SARS-CoV-2 vaccination. These TCRs come from a human donor who had recovered from COVID-19.

The J gene is TRBJ1-1, the V gene TRBV14, with 8 nucleotides matching TRBD1. V lost 0 bases, J lost 7 bases, and 7 bases stayed unmatched. In germline, CDR1 is SGHDN, CDR2 FVKESK. The CDR3 extends over 15 amino acids. CDR3 in DNA: TGTGCCAGCAGCCAAGATCGTATCGGACAGGGTGAAGCTTTCTTT. Translation: CASSQDRIGQGEAFF.

The genes are TRBV20-1 and TRBJ2-3, with D perhaps TRBD2 (5 bases). The CDR3 consists of 14 residues. V lost 3 bases, J lost 0 bases, and 10 bases lay in between. From germline, CDR1 is DFQATT and CDR2 SNEGSKA (reference sequence). The CDR3: CSASGERSTDTQYF. CDR3 DNA: TGCAGTGCTAGCGGGGAGCGAAGCACAGATACGCAGTATTTT.

This clonotype was observed a handful of times. This chain joins TRBV19 and TRBJ1-1, with 8 bases that match TRBD1. In germline, CDR1 is LNHDA, CDR2 SQIVND (reference sequence). The ends lost 4 bases at V and 6 bases at J; junction bases unmatched: 4. The CDR3 length is 13 residues. The CDR3 is CASSRQGRAEAFF. DNA of the CDR3: TGTGCCAGTAGTAGACAGGGGAGGGCTGAAGCTTTCTTT.

This rearrangement joins TRBV5-1 to TRBJ1-2; perhaps TRBD1 as D (6 bases). The CDR3 contains 14 residues. Germline CDR1 and CDR2: SGHRS and YFSETQ. Trimming took 4 bases from V and 0 from J, leaving 10 bases between them. The CDR3 is CASSQDRTNYGYTF. The CDR3 DNA reads as TGCGCCAGCAGCCAGGACAGAACTAACTATGGCTACACCTTC.